This T cell receptor beta chain was captured by sequencing in a study of blood T cell repertoires in COVID-19. The wider study: Samples came from the United States, Italy and Spain, spanning acute and convalescent COVID-19. Sample material is recorded as cDNA or gDNA derived from T cells, B-cell-depleted T cells, or PBMCs.

A single count supports this clone. Other DNA sequences in the sample encode the same CDR3. Authors' data handling: Amplified reference gene primers provided the basis for estimating nucleated cell counts. Clones were sequenced by immunoSEQ multiplex PCR, and TCRdb holds only the in-frame ones, with some missing. The V and J calls and clone size come from that table; D and trimming were worked out from the DNA. The data hold approximately 110,000 clones, with around four fifths observed a single time. In germline, CDR1 is LNHNV, CDR2 YYDKDF (reference sequence). Trimming took 2 bases from V and 0 from J, leaving 11 bases between them. This CDR3 region has 15 residues.

The V and J genes are TRBV15 and TRBJ2-7, with D possibly matching TRBD1 (6 bases). Material: peripheral blood. This clonotype was obtained from a woman aged 40 to 50 with acute or convalescent COVID-19. CDR3 nucleotide sequence: TGTGCCACCAGCAGAACGACGGACAGCTCCTACGAGCAGTACTTC. This gives the protein CATSRTTDSSYEQYF.